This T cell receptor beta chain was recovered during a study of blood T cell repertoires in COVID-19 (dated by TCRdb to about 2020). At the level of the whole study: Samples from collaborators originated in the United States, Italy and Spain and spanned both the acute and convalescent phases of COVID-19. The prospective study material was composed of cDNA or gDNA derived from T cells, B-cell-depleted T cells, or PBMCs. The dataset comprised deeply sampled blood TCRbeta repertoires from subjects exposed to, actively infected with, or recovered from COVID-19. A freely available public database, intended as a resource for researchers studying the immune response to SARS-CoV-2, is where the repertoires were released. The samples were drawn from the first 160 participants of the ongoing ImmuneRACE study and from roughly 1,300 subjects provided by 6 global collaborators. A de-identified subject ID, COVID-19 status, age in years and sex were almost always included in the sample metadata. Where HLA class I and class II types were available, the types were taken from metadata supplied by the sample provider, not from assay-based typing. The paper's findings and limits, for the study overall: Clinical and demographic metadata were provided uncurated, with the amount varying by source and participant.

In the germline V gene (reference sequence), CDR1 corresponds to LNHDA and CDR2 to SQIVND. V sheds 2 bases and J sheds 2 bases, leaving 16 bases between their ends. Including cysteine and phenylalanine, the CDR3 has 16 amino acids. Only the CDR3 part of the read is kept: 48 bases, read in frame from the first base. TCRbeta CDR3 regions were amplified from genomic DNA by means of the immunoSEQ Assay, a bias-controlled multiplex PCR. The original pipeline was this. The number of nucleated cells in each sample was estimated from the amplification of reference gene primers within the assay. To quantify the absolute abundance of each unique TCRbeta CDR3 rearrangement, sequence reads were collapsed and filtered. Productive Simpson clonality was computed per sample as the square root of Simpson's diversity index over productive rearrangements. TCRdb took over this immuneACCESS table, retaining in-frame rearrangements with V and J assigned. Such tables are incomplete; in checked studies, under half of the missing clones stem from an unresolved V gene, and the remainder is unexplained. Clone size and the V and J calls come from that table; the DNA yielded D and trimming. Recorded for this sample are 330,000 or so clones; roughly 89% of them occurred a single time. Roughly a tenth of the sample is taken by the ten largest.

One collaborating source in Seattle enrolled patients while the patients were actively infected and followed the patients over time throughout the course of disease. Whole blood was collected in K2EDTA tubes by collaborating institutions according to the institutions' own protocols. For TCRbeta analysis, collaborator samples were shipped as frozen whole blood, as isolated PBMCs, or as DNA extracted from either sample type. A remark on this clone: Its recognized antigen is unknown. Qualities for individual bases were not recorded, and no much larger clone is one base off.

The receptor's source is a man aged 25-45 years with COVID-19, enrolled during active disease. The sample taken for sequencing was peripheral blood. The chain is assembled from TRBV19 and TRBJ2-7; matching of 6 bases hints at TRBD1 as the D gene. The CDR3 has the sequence CASSILPWTATYEQYF. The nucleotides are TGTGCCAGTAGTATATTACCCTGGACAGCGACCTACGAGCAGTACTTC.